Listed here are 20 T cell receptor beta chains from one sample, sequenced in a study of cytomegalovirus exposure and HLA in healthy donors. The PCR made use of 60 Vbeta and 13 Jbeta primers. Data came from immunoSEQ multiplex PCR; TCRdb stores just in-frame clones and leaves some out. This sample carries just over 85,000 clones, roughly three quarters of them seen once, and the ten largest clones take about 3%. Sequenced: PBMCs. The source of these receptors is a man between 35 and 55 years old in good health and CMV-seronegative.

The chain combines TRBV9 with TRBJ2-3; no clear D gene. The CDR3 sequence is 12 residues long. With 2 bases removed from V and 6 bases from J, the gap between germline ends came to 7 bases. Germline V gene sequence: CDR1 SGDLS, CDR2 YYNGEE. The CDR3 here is CASSVSEDTQYF. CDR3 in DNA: TGTGCCAGCAGCGTCTCTGAGGATACGCAGTATTTT.

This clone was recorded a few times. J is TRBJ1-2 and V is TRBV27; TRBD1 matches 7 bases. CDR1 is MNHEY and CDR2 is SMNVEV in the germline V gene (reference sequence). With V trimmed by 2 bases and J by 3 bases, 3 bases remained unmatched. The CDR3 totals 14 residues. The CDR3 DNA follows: TGTGCCAGCAGTTTAAAGGGGGCCGACTATGGCTACACCTTC. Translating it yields CASSLKGADYGYTF.

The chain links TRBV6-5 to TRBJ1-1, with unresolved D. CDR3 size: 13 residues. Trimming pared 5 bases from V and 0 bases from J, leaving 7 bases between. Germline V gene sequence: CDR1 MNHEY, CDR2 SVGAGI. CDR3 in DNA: TGTGCCAGCAGTCGGAGTATGAACACTGAAGCTTTCTTT. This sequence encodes CASSRSMNTEAFF.

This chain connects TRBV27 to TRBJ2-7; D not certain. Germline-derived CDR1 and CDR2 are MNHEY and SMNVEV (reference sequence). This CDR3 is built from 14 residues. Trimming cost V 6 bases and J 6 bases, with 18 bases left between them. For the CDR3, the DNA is TGTGCCAGCAGCGACTTACAACCCCCTTGCGAGCAGTACTTC. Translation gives CASSDLQPPCEQYF.

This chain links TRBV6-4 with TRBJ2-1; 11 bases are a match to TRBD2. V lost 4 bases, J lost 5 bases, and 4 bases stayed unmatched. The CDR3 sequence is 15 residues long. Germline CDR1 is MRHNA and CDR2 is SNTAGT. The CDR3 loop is CASSATSGGNNEQFF. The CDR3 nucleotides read TGTGCCAGCAGTGCCACTAGCGGGGGAAACAATGAGCAGTTCTTC.

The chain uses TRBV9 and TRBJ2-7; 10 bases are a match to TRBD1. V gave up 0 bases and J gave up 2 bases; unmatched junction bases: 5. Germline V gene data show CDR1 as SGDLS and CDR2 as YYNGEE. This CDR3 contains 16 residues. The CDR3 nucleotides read TGTGCCAGCAGCGTAGCTGTCGGACAGGGGGCCTACGAGCAGTACTTC. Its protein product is CASSVAVGQGAYEQYF.

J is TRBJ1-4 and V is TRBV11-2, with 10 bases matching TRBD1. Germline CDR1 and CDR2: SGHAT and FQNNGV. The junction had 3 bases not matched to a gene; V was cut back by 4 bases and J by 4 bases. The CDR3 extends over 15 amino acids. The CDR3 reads CASSWRDRGNEKLFF. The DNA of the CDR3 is TGTGCCAGCAGCTGGCGGGACAGGGGTAATGAAAAACTGTTTTTT. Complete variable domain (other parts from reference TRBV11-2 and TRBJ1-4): EAGVAQSPRYKIIEKRQSVAFWCNPISGHATLYWYQQILGQGPKLLIQFQNNGVVDDSQLPKDRFSAERLKGVDSTLKIQPAKLEDSAVYLCASSWRDRGNEKLFFGSGTQLSVL.

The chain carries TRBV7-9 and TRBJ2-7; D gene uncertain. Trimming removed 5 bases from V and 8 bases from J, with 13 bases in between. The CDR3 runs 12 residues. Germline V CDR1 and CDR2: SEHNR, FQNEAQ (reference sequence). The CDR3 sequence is CASSTTALKQYF. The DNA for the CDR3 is TGTGCCAGCAGCACGACTGCCCTCAAGCAGTACTTC.

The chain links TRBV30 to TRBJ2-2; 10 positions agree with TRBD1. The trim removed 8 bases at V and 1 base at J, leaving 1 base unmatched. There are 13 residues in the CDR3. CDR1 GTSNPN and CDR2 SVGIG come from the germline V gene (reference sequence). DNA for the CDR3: TGTGCCAGGGACAGGGGGAACACCGGGGAGCTGTTTTTT. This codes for CARDRGNTGELFF.

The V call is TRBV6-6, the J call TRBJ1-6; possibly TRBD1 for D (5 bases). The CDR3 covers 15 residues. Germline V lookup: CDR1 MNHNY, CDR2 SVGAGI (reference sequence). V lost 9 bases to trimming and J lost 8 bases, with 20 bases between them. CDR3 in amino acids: CASGLLPGVDSPLHF. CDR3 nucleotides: TGTGCCAGTGGGCTCCTGCCGGGGGTTGATTCACCCCTCCACTTT.

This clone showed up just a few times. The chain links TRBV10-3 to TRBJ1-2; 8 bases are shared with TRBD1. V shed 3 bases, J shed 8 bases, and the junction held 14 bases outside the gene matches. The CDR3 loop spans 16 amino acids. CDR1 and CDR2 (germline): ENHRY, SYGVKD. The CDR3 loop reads CAISDSTRTGRRGYTF. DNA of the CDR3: TGTGCCATCAGTGATTCTACTCGGACAGGGAGACGGGGCTACACCTTC.

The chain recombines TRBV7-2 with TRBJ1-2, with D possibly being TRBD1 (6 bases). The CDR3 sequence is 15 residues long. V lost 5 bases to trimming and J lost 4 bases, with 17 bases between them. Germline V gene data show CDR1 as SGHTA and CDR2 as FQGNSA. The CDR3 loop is CASSLTGLLGYGYTF. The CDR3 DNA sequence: TGTGCCAGCAGCCTCACAGGGCTCCTGGGCTATGGCTACACCTTC. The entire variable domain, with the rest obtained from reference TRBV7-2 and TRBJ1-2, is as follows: GAGVSQSPSNKVTEKGKDVELRCDPISGHTALYWYRQSLGQGLEFLIYFQGNSAPDKSGLPSDRFSAERTGGSVSTLTIQRTQQEDSAVYLCASSLTGLLGYGYTFGSGTRLTVV.

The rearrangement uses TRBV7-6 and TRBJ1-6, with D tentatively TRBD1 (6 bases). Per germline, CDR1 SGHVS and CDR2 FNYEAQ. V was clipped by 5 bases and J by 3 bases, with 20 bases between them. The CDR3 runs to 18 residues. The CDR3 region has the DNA TGTGCCAGCAGCCCCGCCCATACAGGGAACGGCTATAATTCACCCCTCCACTTT. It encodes CASSPAHTGNGYNSPLHF.

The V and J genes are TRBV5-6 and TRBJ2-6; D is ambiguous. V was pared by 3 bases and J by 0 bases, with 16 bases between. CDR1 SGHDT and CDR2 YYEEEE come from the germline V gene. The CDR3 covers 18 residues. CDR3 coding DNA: TGTGCCAGCAGCTCGCGAATTAACAGAGCCTCTGGGGCCAACGTCCTGACTTTC. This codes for CASSSRINRASGANVLTF.

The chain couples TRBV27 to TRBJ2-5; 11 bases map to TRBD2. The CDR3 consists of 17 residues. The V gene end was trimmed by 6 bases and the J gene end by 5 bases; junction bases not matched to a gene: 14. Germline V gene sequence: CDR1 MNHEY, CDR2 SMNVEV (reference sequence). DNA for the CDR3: TGTGCCAGCAGGAGGCTAGCGGGGGGTATAGCGGGGGAGACCCAGTACTTC. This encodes CASRRLAGGIAGETQYF.

As DNA, the CDR3 is TGTGCCAGCAGAGGACAGGAGGGGGGCACTGAAGCTTTCTTT. Protein sequence: CASRGQEGGTEAFF. The chain joins TRBV27 to TRBJ1-1, with 7 bases aligning to TRBD1. Germline V gene lookup returns CDR1 MNHEY and CDR2 SMNVEV (reference sequence). This CDR3 has 14 residues. J lost 4 bases, V lost 6 bases, and 8 bases had no gene match.

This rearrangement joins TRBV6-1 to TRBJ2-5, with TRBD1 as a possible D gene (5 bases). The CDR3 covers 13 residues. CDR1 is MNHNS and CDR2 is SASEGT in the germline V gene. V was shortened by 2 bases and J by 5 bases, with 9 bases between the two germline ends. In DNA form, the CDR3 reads TGTGCCAGCAGTGAACAGGGTGGGGAGACCCAGTACTTC. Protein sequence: CASSEQGGETQYF.

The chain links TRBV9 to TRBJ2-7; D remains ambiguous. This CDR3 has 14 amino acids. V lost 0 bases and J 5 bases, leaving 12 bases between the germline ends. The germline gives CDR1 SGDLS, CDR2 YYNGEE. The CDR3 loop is CASSVVGSNHEQYF. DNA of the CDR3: TGTGCCAGCAGCGTAGTCGGTAGCAACCACGAGCAGTACTTC.

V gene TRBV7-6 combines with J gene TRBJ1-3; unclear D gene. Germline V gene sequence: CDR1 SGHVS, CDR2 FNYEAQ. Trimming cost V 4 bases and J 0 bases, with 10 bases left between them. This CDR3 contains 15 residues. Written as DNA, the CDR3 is TGTGCCAGCAGCTCTCCCTGGAGCTCTGGAAACACCATATATTTT. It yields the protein CASSSPWSSGNTIYF.

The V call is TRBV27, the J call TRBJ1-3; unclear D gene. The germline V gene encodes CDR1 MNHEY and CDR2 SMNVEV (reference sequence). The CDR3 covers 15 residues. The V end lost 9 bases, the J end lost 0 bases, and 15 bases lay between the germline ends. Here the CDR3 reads CASSRRAPSGNTIYF. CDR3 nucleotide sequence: TGTGCCAGTTCCCGGCGGGCTCCCTCTGGAAACACCATATATTTT.